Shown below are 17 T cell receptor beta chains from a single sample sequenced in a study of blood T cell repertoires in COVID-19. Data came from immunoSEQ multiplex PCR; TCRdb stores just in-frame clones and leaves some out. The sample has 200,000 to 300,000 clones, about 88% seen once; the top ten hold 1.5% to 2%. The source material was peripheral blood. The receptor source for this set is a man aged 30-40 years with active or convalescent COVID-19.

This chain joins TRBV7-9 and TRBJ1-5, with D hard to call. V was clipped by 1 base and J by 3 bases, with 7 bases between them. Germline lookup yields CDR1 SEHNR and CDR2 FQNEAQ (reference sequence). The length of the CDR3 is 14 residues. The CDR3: CASSLGEYNQPQHF. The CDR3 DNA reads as TGTGCCAGCAGCTTAGGGGAGTACAATCAGCCCCAGCATTTT.

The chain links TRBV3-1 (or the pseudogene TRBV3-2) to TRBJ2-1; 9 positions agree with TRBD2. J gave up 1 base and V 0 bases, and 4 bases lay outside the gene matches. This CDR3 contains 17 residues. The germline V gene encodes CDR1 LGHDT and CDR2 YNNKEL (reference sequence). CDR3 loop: CASSQDPSGGSYNEQFF. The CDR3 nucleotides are TGTGCCAGCAGCCAAGATCCAAGCGGGGGGTCCTACAATGAGCAGTTCTTC.

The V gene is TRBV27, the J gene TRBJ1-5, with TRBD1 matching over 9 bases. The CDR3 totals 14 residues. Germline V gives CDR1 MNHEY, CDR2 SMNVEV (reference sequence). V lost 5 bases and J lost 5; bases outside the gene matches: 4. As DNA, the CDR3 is TGTGCCAGCAGTCTGCGGACAGGGGATCAGCCCCAGCATTTT. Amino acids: CASSLRTGDQPQHF.

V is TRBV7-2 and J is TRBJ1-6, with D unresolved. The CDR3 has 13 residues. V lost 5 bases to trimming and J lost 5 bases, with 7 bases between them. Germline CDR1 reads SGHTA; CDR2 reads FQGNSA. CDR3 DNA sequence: TGTGCCAGCAGCCCTCAGAATAATTCACCCCTCCACTTT. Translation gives CASSPQNNSPLHF.

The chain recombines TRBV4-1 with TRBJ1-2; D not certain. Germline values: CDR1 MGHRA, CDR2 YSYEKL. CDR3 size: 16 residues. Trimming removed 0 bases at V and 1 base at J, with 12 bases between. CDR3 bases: TGCGCCAGCAGCCAAGATGCGGCAGTCGATAACTATGGCTACACCTTC. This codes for CASSQDAAVDNYGYTF.

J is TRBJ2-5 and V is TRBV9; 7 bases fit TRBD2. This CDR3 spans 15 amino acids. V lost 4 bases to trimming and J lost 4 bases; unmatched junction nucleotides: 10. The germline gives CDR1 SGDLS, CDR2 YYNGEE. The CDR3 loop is CASSPQRGEGETQYF. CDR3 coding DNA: TGTGCCAGCAGCCCCCAGCGGGGCGAGGGAGAGACCCAGTACTTC.

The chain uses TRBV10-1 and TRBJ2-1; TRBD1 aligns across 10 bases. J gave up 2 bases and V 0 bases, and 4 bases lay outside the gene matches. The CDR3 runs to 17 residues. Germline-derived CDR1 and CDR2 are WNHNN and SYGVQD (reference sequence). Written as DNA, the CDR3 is TGCGCCAGCAGTGAGTCGGTCGGGACAGGGGCCTACAATGAGCAGTTCTTC. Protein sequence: CASSESVGTGAYNEQFF.

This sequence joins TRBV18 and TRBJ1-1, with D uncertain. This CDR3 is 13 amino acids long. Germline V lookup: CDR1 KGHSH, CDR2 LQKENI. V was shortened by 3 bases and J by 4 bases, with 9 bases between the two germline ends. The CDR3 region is CASSPGVFTEAFF. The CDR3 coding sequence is TGTGCCAGCTCACCCGGTGTGTTCACTGAAGCTTTCTTT.

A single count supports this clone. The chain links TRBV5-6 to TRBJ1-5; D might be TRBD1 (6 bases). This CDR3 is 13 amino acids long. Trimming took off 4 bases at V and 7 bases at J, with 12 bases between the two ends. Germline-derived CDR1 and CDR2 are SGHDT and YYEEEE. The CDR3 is CASSEQGNQPQHF. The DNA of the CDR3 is TGTGCCAGCAGCGAACAGGGAAACCAGCCCCAGCATTTT.

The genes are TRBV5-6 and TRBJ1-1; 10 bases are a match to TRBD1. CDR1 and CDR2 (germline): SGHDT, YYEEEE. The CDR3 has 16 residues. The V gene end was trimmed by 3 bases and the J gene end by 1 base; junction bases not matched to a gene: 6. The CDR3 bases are TGTGCCAGCAGCTCAAGACAGGGGGCGTCGAACACTGAAGCTTTCTTT. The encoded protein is CASSSRQGASNTEAFF. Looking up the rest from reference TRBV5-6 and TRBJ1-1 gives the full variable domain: DAGVTQSPTHLIKTRGQQVTLRCSPKSGHDTVSWYQQALGQGPQFIFQYYEEEERQRGNFPDRFSGHQFPNYSSELNVNALLLGDSALYLCASSSRQGASNTEAFFGQGTRLTVV.

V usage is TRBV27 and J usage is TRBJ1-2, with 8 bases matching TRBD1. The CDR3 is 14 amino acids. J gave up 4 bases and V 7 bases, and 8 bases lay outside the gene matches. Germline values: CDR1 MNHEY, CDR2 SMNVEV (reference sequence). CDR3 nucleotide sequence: TGTGCCAGCAAGGTCGGGACAGGTCCCTATGGCTACACCTTC. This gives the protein CASKVGTGPYGYTF.

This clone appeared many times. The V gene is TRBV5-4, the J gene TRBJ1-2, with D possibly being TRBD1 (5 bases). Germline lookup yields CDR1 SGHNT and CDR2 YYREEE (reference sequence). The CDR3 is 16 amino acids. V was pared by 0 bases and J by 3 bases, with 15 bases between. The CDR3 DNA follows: TGTGCCAGCAGCTTGGTGGTCCAGGGCAATGACTATGGCTACACCTTC. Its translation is CASSLVVQGNDYGYTF.

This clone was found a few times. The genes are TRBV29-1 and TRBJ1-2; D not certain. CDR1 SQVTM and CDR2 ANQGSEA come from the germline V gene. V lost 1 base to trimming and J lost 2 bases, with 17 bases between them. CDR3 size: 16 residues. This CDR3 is CSVEVGSISGNYGYTF. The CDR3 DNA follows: TGCAGCGTTGAAGTTGGGTCAATCTCCGGGAACTATGGCTACACCTTC. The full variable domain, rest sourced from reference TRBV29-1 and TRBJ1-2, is SAVISQKPSRDICQRGTSLTIQCQVDSQVTMMFWYRQQPGQSLTLIATANQGSEATYESGFVIDKFPISRPNLTFSTLTVSNMSPEDSSIYLCSVEVGSISGNYGYTFGSGTRLTVV.

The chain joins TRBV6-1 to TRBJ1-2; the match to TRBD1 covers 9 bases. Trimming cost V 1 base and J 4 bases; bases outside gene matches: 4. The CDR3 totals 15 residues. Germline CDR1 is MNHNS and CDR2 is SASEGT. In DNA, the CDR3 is TGTGCCAGCAGTGAAGACAGGGGGCTGTTCTATGGCTACACCTTC. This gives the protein CASSEDRGLFYGYTF.

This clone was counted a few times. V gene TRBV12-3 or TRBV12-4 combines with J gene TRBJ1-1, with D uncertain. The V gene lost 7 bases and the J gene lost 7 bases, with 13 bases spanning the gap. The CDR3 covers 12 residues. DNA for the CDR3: TGTGCCAGCAAGCTACAGAGCCTTGAAGCTTTCTTT. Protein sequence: CASKLQSLEAFF.

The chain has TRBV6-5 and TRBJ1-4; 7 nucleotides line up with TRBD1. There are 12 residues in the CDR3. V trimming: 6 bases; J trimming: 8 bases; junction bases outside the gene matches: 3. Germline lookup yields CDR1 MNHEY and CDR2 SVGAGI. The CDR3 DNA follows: TGTGCCAGCAGGACAGGGAACGAAAAACTGTTTTTT. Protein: CASRTGNEKLFF.

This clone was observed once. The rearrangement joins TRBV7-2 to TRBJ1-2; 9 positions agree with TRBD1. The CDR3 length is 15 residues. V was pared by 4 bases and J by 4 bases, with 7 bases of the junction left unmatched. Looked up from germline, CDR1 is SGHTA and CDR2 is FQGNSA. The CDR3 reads CASSSWTGATYGYTF. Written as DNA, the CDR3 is TGTGCCAGCAGCTCCTGGACAGGGGCGACCTATGGCTACACCTTC.